The sequence of this T cell receptor (beta chain) was determined in a study of tissue T cells after allogeneic stem cell transplantation. Libraries were prepared by immunoSEQ multiplex PCR; TCRdb keeps only in-frame clonotypes and omits some of them. Of 15,000 to 20,000 clones in the sample, around 70% were seen once. This clone appeared a single time. Mouse gene names and germline throughout. The TCR comes from a female BALB/c mouse in good health. The strain's MHC type: H2-d. Sequenced input: spleen.

The CDR3 reads CASGEQGQNTLYF. CDR3 DNA (partial): TGTGCCAGCGGTGAACAGGGTCAAAACACCTTGTAC. This chain connects TRBV13-2 to TRBJ2-4, with a possible D match to TRBD1 (5 bases). The read falls 1 residue short of the CDR3 end, and the missing part is taken from the germline J gene. The germline gives CDR1 NNHNN, CDR2 SYGAGS (reference sequence). The CDR3 totals 13 residues. V was shortened by 2 bases and J by 1 base, with 5 bases between the two germline ends.